What follows describes a single T cell receptor beta chain. The antigen remains undetermined. The sample belongs to a study of OX40 agonist ivuxolimab in advanced cancers. Study-wide background: Over 30% of patients had received prior checkpoint inhibitor therapy. Broader study findings: More expanded clones were seen, on average, in CD8+ T cells than in CD4+. Partial responders at 0.1-3.0 mg/kg showed near-lowest clonal expansion.

Some clones are missing from TCRdb's copy, which holds only in-frame ones; the method was immunoSEQ multiplex PCR. This sample yields about 46,000 clones, of which approximately 88% are seen a single time; roughly 50% belongs to the top ten. The length of the CDR3 is 14 residues. V lost 0 bases and J lost 2, with 7 bases in between. Germline-derived CDR1 and CDR2 are MGHRA and YSYEKL. Sequenced here: CD4+ or CD8+ T cells sorted from blood, sampled in a trial of the OX40 agonist ivuxolimab. This clonotype originated in an adult with an advanced solid tumor such as melanoma, head and neck, liver or kidney cancer. The V and J genes are TRBV4-1 and TRBJ1-1; D is uncertain. The CDR3 here is CASSQDRVNTEAFF. The CDR3, as DNA: TGCGCCAGCAGCCAAGATCGAGTAAACACTGAAGCTTTCTTT.